The clone carrying this T cell receptor (beta chain) has only one observation. Profiling relied on immunoSEQ multiplex PCR, and the TCRdb table lists in-frame clones only, not all of them. The sample has about 380,000 clones; 88% are singletons. Looked up from germline, CDR1 is MDHEN and CDR2 is SYDVKM. Deletions cut 11 bases from V and 3 bases from J, with 22 bases between. The length of the CDR3 is 15 residues. These data are taken from a study of blood T cell repertoires in COVID-19. About the study: The analysed material was cDNA or gDNA that came from T cells, B-cell-depleted T cells, or PBMCs.

Specimen: PBMCs or T cells enriched from blood (not recorded which). The sequence was collected from a woman aged 18-29 years who had recovered from COVID-19. The chain has TRBV28 and TRBJ1-1; D is undetermined. CDR3: CACTGRASLDTEAFF. CDR3 in DNA: TGTGCCTGCACCGGGAGGGCTTCCTTGGACACTGAAGCTTTCTTT. Looking up the rest from reference TRBV28 and TRBJ1-1 gives the full variable domain: DVKVTQSSRYLVKRTGEKVFLECVQDMDHENMFWYRQDPGLGLRLIYFSYDVKMKEKGDIPEGYSVSREKKERFSLILESASTNQTSMYLCACTGRASLDTEAFFGQGTRLTVV.